Following are 25 T cell receptor beta chains from one sample sequenced in a study of response to subunit inactivated influenza vaccine (dated by TCRdb to 2016 to 2018). The library came from RT-PCR. For sequencing, an Illumina HiSeq 2500 was employed. Clones were called with MiXCR by TCRdb after fastp trimmed the public reads at Q25, and only in-frame beta chains were retained. Each CDR3 protein appears once, grouped with its most common genes and DNA. For this sample there are 500,000 to 600,000 distinct CDR3 sequences; 16% appear just once. Less than 4% of the sample is taken by the ten largest. Sequencing was performed on CD4+ T cells sorted from PBMCs, taken less than 30 months after vaccination. These receptor sequences come from a man between 50 and 75 years old who received an inactivated influenza vaccine. Donor details come from another sample of the same person, matched by shared clones.

The table lists this clonotype with a few counts. V and J are TRBV7-9 and TRBJ1-4, with D uncertain. The CDR3 runs 14 residues. CDR1 is SEHNR and CDR2 is FQNEAQ in the germline V gene (reference sequence). Trimming removed 5 bases from V and 5 bases from J, with 12 bases in between. The CDR3 DNA sequence: TGTGCCAGCAGCCCTATCCCCCGGAATGAAAAACTGTTTTTT. Protein: CASSPIPRNEKLFF. Full variable domain (rest looked up from reference TRBV7-9 and TRBJ1-4): DTGVSQNPRHKITKRGQNVTFRCDPISEHNRLYWYRQTLGQGPEFLTYFQNEAQLEKSRLLSDRFSAERPKGSFSTLEIQRTEQGDSAMYLCASSPIPRNEKLFFGSGTQLSVL.

The sample holds a few counts of this clonotype. The gene calls are TRBV2 and TRBJ1-1, with 10 bases fitting TRBD1. This CDR3 spans 15 amino acids. Germline loops: CDR1 SNHLY, CDR2 FYNNEI. Trimming took 3 bases from V and 5 from J; bases not matched to a gene: 6. Here the CDR3 reads CASSDGTGDNTEAFF. DNA of the CDR3: TGTGCCAGCAGTGACGGGACAGGGGATAATACTGAAGCTTTCTTT.

This clonotype was seen more than once but under ten times. This chain's CDR3 is CASSQEPGNTIYF. As DNA, the CDR3 is TGTGCCAGCAGCCAAGAACCCGGAAACACCATATATTTT. The rearrangement joins TRBV3-1 to TRBJ1-3; no clear D. The CDR3 has 13 residues. The V gene's germline CDR1 is LGHDT and CDR2 YNNKEL (reference sequence). Trimming pared 0 bases from V and 4 bases from J, leaving 4 bases between.

This clonotype was found a few times. V usage is TRBV12-3 or TRBV12-4 and J usage is TRBJ2-3; D not certain. V dropped 3 bases and J dropped 6 bases, with 13 bases sitting between them. The CDR3 is 14 amino acids. This CDR3 reads CASSFLAGRDTQYF. CDR3 in DNA: TGTGCCAGCAGTTTTCTGGCAGGCCGCGATACGCAGTATTTT.

The rearrangement joins TRBV28 to TRBJ2-3; 14 bases map to TRBD2. Losses at the gene ends were 5 bases for V and 6 bases for J; bases not matched to a gene: 13. The length of the CDR3 is 18 residues. CDR1 is MDHEN and CDR2 is SYDVKM in the germline V gene. The CDR3 spells CASSADGWTSGRRDTQYF. The CDR3 bases are TGTGCCAGCAGTGCCGATGGGTGGACTAGCGGGAGGCGGGATACGCAGTATTTT.

This clonotype was counted between two and nine times. The chain recombines TRBV6-5 with TRBJ1-3; 10 bases line up with TRBD1. V lost 2 bases, J lost 4 bases, and 5 bases stayed unmatched. CDR3 length: 16 residues. Germline values: CDR1 MNHEY, CDR2 SVGAGI. CDR3 in amino acids: CASSYPRQGAGNTIYF. The CDR3 bases are TGTGCCAGCAGTTACCCCCGACAGGGGGCCGGAAACACCATATATTTT.

This clonotype turned up a few times. This chain connects TRBV11-1 to TRBJ2-3; 15 bases match TRBD2. This CDR3 has 15 residues. CDR1 is SGHAT and CDR2 is FQDESV in the germline V gene (reference sequence). J lost 9 bases, V lost 5 bases, and 6 bases had no gene match. The CDR3 coding sequence is TGTGCCAGCAGCCCGGGGACTAGCGGGGGGCAGACGCAGTATTTT. It yields the protein CASSPGTSGGQTQYF.

A few counts support this clonotype. The chain recombines TRBV7-9 with TRBJ2-5; D call uncertain. Germline loops: CDR1 SEHNR, CDR2 FQNEAQ (reference sequence). Trimming took off 2 bases at V and 1 base at J, with 8 bases between the two ends. The CDR3 consists of 14 residues. CDR3: CASSLMNSQETQYF. CDR3 coding DNA: TGTGCCAGCAGCTTAATGAACTCCCAAGAGACCCAGTACTTC.

The J gene is TRBJ2-1, the V gene TRBV12-3 or TRBV12-4; D possibly corresponds to TRBD2 (6 bases). CDR3 length: 14 amino acids. V was trimmed by 4 bases and J by 4 bases, leaving 11 bases between them. This chain's CDR3 is CASSSLSGYNEQFF. The CDR3 coding sequence is TGTGCCAGCAGTTCACTTAGCGGTTACAATGAGCAGTTCTTC.

This clonotype was counted at least ten times. The rearrangement joins TRBV15 to TRBJ1-1; 11 bases agree with TRBD1. CDR3 length equals 14 residues. Per germline, CDR1 LNHNV and CDR2 YYDKDF (reference sequence). Trimming took 0 bases from V and 11 from J; bases not matched to a gene: 5. Here the CDR3 reads CATSRDHGQGAAFF. The CDR3 region has the DNA TGTGCCACCAGCAGAGATCACGGACAGGGGGCGGCTTTCTTT.

This clonotype occurred a few times. The chain links TRBV12-3 or TRBV12-4 to TRBJ1-2; D might be TRBD1 (5 bases). There are 15 residues in the CDR3. The ends were cut back, 5 bases at V and 4 bases at J, with 17 bases in the middle. The CDR3 is CASSPTTGGTYGYTF. DNA for the CDR3: TGTGCCAGCAGTCCCACGACGGGGGGTACCTATGGCTACACCTTC.

This clonotype was counted only a few times. This sequence joins TRBV28 and TRBJ2-5, with 7 bases matching TRBD1. CDR3 length: 14 amino acids. Germline loops: CDR1 MDHEN, CDR2 SYDVKM. V was clipped by 4 bases and J by 2 bases; unmatched bases: 4. The CDR3 reads CASSYRDRQETQYF. CDR3 in DNA: TGTGCCAGCAGTTATAGGGACAGACAAGAGACCCAGTACTTC.

On this clonotype: The germline gene is not matched at one end of the junction; a read error may be the cause. The chain is built from TRBV29-1 and TRBJ1-2; D is ambiguous. Germline V gene data show CDR1 as SQVTM and CDR2 as ANQGSEA. This CDR3 region has 12 residues. CDR3 loop: CSVVRANYDYTF. DNA for the CDR3: TGCAGCGTTGTGCGAGCTAACTATGACTACACCTTC.

This sequence joins TRBV20-1 and TRBJ2-3, with TRBD2 identical over 9 bases. This CDR3 has 18 amino acids. Germline V lookup: CDR1 DFQATT, CDR2 SNEGSKA (reference sequence). J lost 1 base, V lost 1 base, and 12 bases had no gene match. DNA of the CDR3: TGCAGTGCTAGAGCAATCGGAGCGGGAGGTATTGGCACAGATACGCAGTATTTT. Translation gives CSARAIGAGGIGTDTQYF.

This clonotype was recorded a few times. The chain recombines TRBV5-1 with TRBJ2-1, with TRBD2 matching 8 bases. V gave up 4 bases and J gave up 0 bases; unmatched junction bases: 6. The germline CDR1 and CDR2 sequences are SGHRS and YFSETQ. The CDR3 runs to 16 residues. As DNA, the CDR3 is TGCGCCAGCAGCAGAGTAGCGGGGAGCTCCTACAATGAGCAGTTCTTC. Its protein is CASSRVAGSSYNEQFF.

This clonotype appeared a few times. CDR3 sequence (DNA): TGTGCCAGCAGACCTGACAGGGTAGGGACAGATACGCAGTATTTT. This encodes CASRPDRVGTDTQYF. This chain connects TRBV7-2 to TRBJ2-3; TRBD1 matches at 7 bases. V shed 6 bases, J shed 3 bases, and the junction held 9 bases outside the gene matches. CDR1 is SGHTA and CDR2 is FQGNSA in the germline V gene. The CDR3 covers 15 residues.

This clonotype has more than one count but fewer than ten. The rearrangement uses TRBV29-1 and TRBJ1-4; maybe TRBD1 (5 bases). V lost 4 bases to trimming and J lost 8 bases, with 8 bases between them. CDR3 length equals 11 residues. Germline lookup yields CDR1 SQVTM and CDR2 ANQGSEA. Here the CDR3 DNA reads TGCAGCGTTGGACAGCGGGAAAAACTGTTTTTT. This codes for CSVGQREKLFF. The variable domain in full, with the rest retrieved from reference TRBV29-1 and TRBJ1-4, is SAVISQKPSRDICQRGTSLTIQCQVDSQVTMMFWYRQQPGQSLTLIATANQGSEATYESGFVIDKFPISRPNLTFSTLTVSNMSPEDSSIYLCSVGQREKLFFGSGTQLSVL.

This clonotype was recorded a few times. The genes are TRBV3-1 and TRBJ1-5, with 7 bases that match TRBD1. Germline values: CDR1 LGHDT, CDR2 YNNKEL (reference sequence). This CDR3 is 14 amino acids long. V dropped 3 bases and J dropped 4; count of bases not matched to a gene: 3. The CDR3 region has the DNA TGTGCCAGCAGCCATGGGACAGCGAATCAGCCCCAGCATTTT. This translates into CASSHGTANQPQHF.

The chain joins TRBV6-6 to TRBJ1-1, with 7 bases matching TRBD1. Trimming cost V 6 bases and J 5 bases; bases outside gene matches: 6. The CDR3 length is 13 residues. The germline gives CDR1 MNHNY, CDR2 SVGAGI (reference sequence). The CDR3 DNA follows: TGTGCCAGCAGCCTGACAGGGATGACTGAAGCTTTCTTT. This sequence encodes CASSLTGMTEAFF.

This clonotype appeared a few times. The chain is built from TRBV5-1 and TRBJ2-7; D unresolved. The germline V and J ends were trimmed by 0 bases and 6 bases, with 4 bases remaining between them. Germline CDR1 reads SGHRS; CDR2 reads YFSETQ. This CDR3 is 11 amino acids long. This CDR3 is CASSLEAEQYF. The CDR3 DNA follows: TGCGCCAGCAGCTTGGAGGCCGAGCAGTACTTC.

V gene TRBV12-3 or TRBV12-4 combines with J gene TRBJ1-4, with TRBD1 matching over 11 bases. V gave up 3 bases and J gave up 8 bases; unmatched junction bases: 8. The CDR3 has 16 amino acids. The CDR3: CASSFLGTGGKEKLFF. CDR3 nucleotide sequence: TGTGCCAGCAGTTTTTTGGGGACAGGGGGGAAAGAAAAACTGTTTTTT.

This clonotype was seen at least ten times. The gene calls are TRBV10-2 and TRBJ1-6; possible D gene TRBD1, 5 bases. Germline V lookup: CDR1 WSHSY, CDR2 SAAADI. V lost 7 bases and J lost 7, with 14 bases in between. CDR3 length: 14 amino acids. The CDR3 loop is CASTQPGSNSPLHF. Here the CDR3 DNA reads TGCGCCAGCACCCAGCCAGGGTCCAATTCACCCCTCCACTTT.

This clonotype occurred many times. The chain links TRBV20-1 to TRBJ1-5; D gene uncertain. CDR1 DFQATT and CDR2 SNEGSKA come from the germline V gene (reference sequence). V lost 0 bases and J lost 9, with 9 bases in between. The length of the CDR3 is 12 residues. The CDR3 DNA is TGCAGTGCTAGAGACGGAAGTCGGCCCCAGCATTTT. Encoded protein: CSARDGSRPQHF.

The chain employs TRBV28 and TRBJ1-4; D remains ambiguous. This CDR3 has 14 residues. CDR1 is MDHEN and CDR2 is SYDVKM in the germline V gene. The V end was cut by 9 bases, the J end by 4 bases, with 15 bases between. As DNA, the CDR3 is TGTGCCAGTAGAGCAAGGTTCTTTAATGAAAAACTGTTTTTT. Its translation: CASRARFFNEKLFF. Looking up the rest from reference TRBV28 and TRBJ1-4 gives the full variable domain: DVKVTQSSRYLVKRTGEKVFLECVQDMDHENMFWYRQDPGLGLRLIYFSYDVKMKEKGDIPEGYSVSREKKERFSLILESASTNQTSMYLCASRARFFNEKLFFGSGTQLSVL.

With regard to this clonotype: Given a much more abundant clone one base away, this may be a read error. The chain is built from TRBV12-3 or TRBV12-4 and TRBJ2-1; no clear D gene. This CDR3 has 13 amino acids. V lost 1 base to trimming and J lost 7 bases, with 8 bases between them. The CDR3 DNA reads TGTGCCAGCAGTTTAGTTACCGGGAATGAGCAGTTCTTC. Its translation: CASSLVTGNEQFF.